The text below deals with one T cell receptor (beta chain). The antigen is unknown. In TCRdb, the PCR reads were re-called with MiXCR into one record per CDR3 protein. The sample yields about 35,000 distinct CDR3 sequences, around 20% seen once. The sample originates from a study of molecular identifiers for immune sequencing clone quantification. The wider study: In the replicates, RNA derived from 20,000 or 100,000 naive CD8 cells was divided into five parts, and four were sequenced. Broader study findings: In a background of around 970,000 naive cells, spiked Jurkat TCR RNA from one cell was reportedly detectable. More than 97% of effector molecules, versus under 1% of naive-cell molecules, belonged to clones above 20 RNA copies. Should identical TCR molecules share a barcode, the sizes of highly expanded clones could be underestimated.

Germline lookup yields CDR1 SGHTA and CDR2 FQGNSA. V gave up 8 bases and J gave up 7 bases, with 8 bases separating them. This CDR3 spans 11 amino acids. The chain uses TRBV7-2 and TRBJ1-4; D might be TRBD1 (5 bases). The sequencing sample was made of naive CD8+ T cells from blood, with Jurkat cell RNA spiked in. The subset here: FACS-sorted CD8+CD4-CCR7+CD45RA+ naive T cells. This TCR derives from a human donor in good health. Some libraries in this study had Jurkat cell RNA spiked in. The chain's CDR3 is CASFGGEKLFF. CDR3 DNA sequence: TGTGCCAGCTTCGGGGGTGAAAAACTGTTTTTT.